These T cell receptor beta chains were read from a single sample in a study of human thymus T cells. Using immunoSEQ multiplex PCR, the repertoire was profiled, and TCRdb retains in-frame clones only, with some absent. Here the sample spans 35,000 to 55,000 clones, 85% to 95% being singletons. Input material: blood. The origin of the receptors is a boy younger than two with a congenital heart defect but otherwise immunologically healthy. Each CDR3 is given with its conserved first and last residue. D genes are given only for firm matches. The size field is filled for only some rows; it gives once, few, many or a size class.

CDR3 length: 12
D gene: NA
V gene: TRBV28
clone size: NA
J gene: TRBJ1-5
CDR3 DNA: TGTGCCAGCAGTTTGGGCAATCAGCCCCAGCATTTT
CDR3 protein: CASSLGNQPQHF

CDR3 length: 16
D gene: NA
V gene: TRBV18
clone size: NA
J gene: TRBJ2-5
CDR3 DNA: TGTGCCAGCTCACCGTCCCGGGGCAAAAAGGGAGAGACCCAGTACTTC
CDR3 protein: CASSPSRGKKGETQYF

CDR3 length: 18
D gene: TRBD1
V gene: TRBV4-3
clone size: NA
J gene: TRBJ2-1
CDR3 DNA: TGCGCCAGCAGCCAAGGTACGGGGACAGGGACTCTTTTTAATGAGCAGTTCTTC
CDR3 protein: CASSQGTGTGTLFNEQFF

CDR3 length: 14
D gene: NA
V gene: TRBV14
clone size: NA
J gene: TRBJ1-1
CDR3 DNA: TGTGCCAGCAGCCAAGATTCTGTGAACACTGAAGCTTTCTTT
CDR3 protein: CASSQDSVNTEAFF

CDR3 length: 12
D gene: NA
V gene: TRBV15
clone size: NA
J gene: TRBJ1-5
CDR3 DNA: TGTGCCACCAGCAGGGGGGAACAGCCCCAGCATTTT
CDR3 protein: CATSRGEQPQHF

CDR3 length: 12
D gene: NA
V gene: TRBV5-4
clone size: NA
J gene: TRBJ2-7
CDR3 DNA: TGTGCCAGCAGCTCGACAGGTCTCGAGCAGTACTTC
CDR3 protein: CASSSTGLEQYF

CDR3 length: 14
D gene: NA
V gene: TRBV13
clone size: NA
J gene: TRBJ2-5
CDR3 DNA: TGTGCCAGCAGCCGACCGCTGGGGAAAGAGACCCAGTACTTC
CDR3 protein: CASSRPLGKETQYF

CDR3 length: 19
D gene: NA
V gene: TRBV21-1
clone size: NA
J gene: TRBJ2-1
CDR3 DNA: TGTGCCGGCCCAGTCTCAGGACTAGCGGGGGATACTAATTACAATGAGCAGTTCTTC
CDR3 protein: CAGPVSGLAGDTNYNEQFF

CDR3 length: 16
D gene: NA
V gene: TRBV28
clone size: NA
J gene: TRBJ2-6
CDR3 DNA: TGTGCCAGCAGTACCGCTGAGGCCTCTGGGGCCAACGTCCTGACTTTC
CDR3 protein: CASSTAEASGANVLTF

CDR3 length: 12
D gene: NA
V gene: TRBV30
clone size: few
J gene: TRBJ2-3
CDR3 DNA: TGTGCCTGGAGTGTACGGGGAGATACGCAGTATTTT
CDR3 protein: CAWSVRGDTQYF

CDR3 length: 13
D gene: NA
V gene: TRBV30
clone size: NA
J gene: TRBJ2-7
CDR3 DNA: TGTGCCGCCGACTCTATTCTCTCCTACGAGCAGTACTTC
CDR3 protein: CAADSILSYEQYF

CDR3 length: 14
D gene: TRBD1
V gene: TRBV7-2
clone size: NA
J gene: TRBJ2-7
CDR3 DNA: TGTGCCAGCAGCCTAGGGGGCAGTCCCTACGAGCAGTACTTC
CDR3 protein: CASSLGGSPYEQYF

CDR3 length: 13
D gene: NA
V gene: TRBV5-1
clone size: NA
J gene: TRBJ1-1
CDR3 DNA: TGCGCCAGCAGCTTGGACATGAACACTGAAGCTTTCTTT
CDR3 protein: CASSLDMNTEAFF

CDR3 length: 13
D gene: TRBD2
V gene: TRBV7-2
clone size: NA
J gene: TRBJ2-2
CDR3 DNA: TGTGCCAGCAGCCCGGGAGGTACCGGGGAGCTGTTTTTT
CDR3 protein: CASSPGGTGELFF

CDR3 length: 15
D gene: NA
V gene: TRBV4-2
clone size: NA
J gene: TRBJ2-4
CDR3 DNA: TGTGCCAGCAGTATTCGGTTGGATCCCAAAAACATTCAGTACTTC
CDR3 protein: CASSIRLDPKNIQYF

CDR3 length: 12
D gene: NA
V gene: TRBV6-6
clone size: NA
J gene: TRBJ1-1
CDR3 DNA: TGTGCCAGCAGGGATCCGAACACTGAAGCTTTCTTT
CDR3 protein: CASRDPNTEAFF

CDR3 length: 15
D gene: NA
V gene: TRBV4-2
clone size: NA
J gene: TRBJ2-1
CDR3 DNA: TGTGCCAGCAGCCAAGACGCGTTACATTGGGATGAGCAGTTCTTC
CDR3 protein: CASSQDALHWDEQFF

CDR3 length: 13
D gene: TRBD1
V gene: TRBV29-1
clone size: NA
J gene: TRBJ2-7
CDR3 DNA: TGCAGCGTTGAAGGGACAGGGGGCGACGAGCAGTACTTC
CDR3 protein: CSVEGTGGDEQYF

CDR3 length: 14
D gene: TRBD2
V gene: TRBV27
clone size: NA
J gene: TRBJ2-1
CDR3 DNA: TGTGCCAGCAGTTCACAGCGGGGGGCGGATGAGCGGTTCTTC
CDR3 protein: CASSSQRGADERFF

CDR3 length: 16
D gene: NA
V gene: TRBV7-9
clone size: NA
J gene: TRBJ2-7
CDR3 DNA: TGTGCCAGCAGCCGATTGAGCGGTTTCTACCCCTACGAGCAGTACTTC
CDR3 protein: CASSRLSGFYPYEQYF

CDR3 length: 13
D gene: NA
V gene: TRBV28
clone size: NA
J gene: TRBJ2-7
CDR3 DNA: TGTGCCAGCAGCGGAGCCCCCACCTACGAGCAGTACTTC
CDR3 protein: CASSGAPTYEQYF

CDR3 length: 13
D gene: NA
V gene: TRBV6-5
clone size: NA
J gene: TRBJ1-6
CDR3 DNA: TGTGCCAGCCGTAATACGTGGGATTCACCCCTCCACTTT
CDR3 protein: CASRNTWDSPLHF

CDR3 length: 16
D gene: NA
V gene: TRBV7-3
clone size: NA
J gene: TRBJ2-7
CDR3 DNA: TGTGCCAGCAGTTCCTTCCTTTCTAGCTACCGGGGCGAGCAGTACTTC
CDR3 protein: CASSSFLSSYRGEQYF

CDR3 length: 14
D gene: NA
V gene: TRBV28
clone size: NA
J gene: TRBJ1-5
CDR3 DNA: TGTGCCAGCAGTTTATGGTTATCGAATCAGCCCCAGCATTTT
CDR3 protein: CASSLWLSNQPQHF

CDR3 length: 16
D gene: NA
V gene: TRBV19
clone size: NA
J gene: TRBJ2-1
CDR3 DNA: TGTGCCAGTAGTATAGGTCGGAGTAAGGCTCACAATGAGCAGTTCTTC
CDR3 protein: CASSIGRSKAHNEQFF

CDR3 length: 13
D gene: NA
V gene: TRBV12-2
clone size: NA
J gene: TRBJ1-2
CDR3 DNA: TGTGCAAGTCGCTTAGCGAGGGAGGGGGGCTACACCTTC
CDR3 protein: CASRLAREGGYTF

CDR3 length: 13
D gene: NA
V gene: TRBV15
clone size: NA
J gene: TRBJ2-5
CDR3 DNA: TGTGCCACCAGCAGAGCCGCCGTTGAGACCCAGTACTTC
CDR3 protein: CATSRAAVETQYF

CDR3 length: 12
D gene: NA
V gene: TRBV11-2
clone size: once
J gene: TRBJ1-1
CDR3 DNA: TGTGCCAGCAGCTCCTCGGGGGGGAGAGCTTTCTTT
CDR3 protein: CASSSSGGRAFF

CDR3 length: 10
D gene: NA
V gene: TRBV30
clone size: NA
J gene: TRBJ2-3
CDR3 DNA: TGTGCCTGGAGTACAGATACGCAGTATTTT
CDR3 protein: CAWSTDTQYF

CDR3 length: 15
D gene: TRBD1
V gene: TRBV6-1
clone size: NA
J gene: TRBJ1-5
CDR3 DNA: TGTGCCAGCAGTGAAGCAGGGGGCAGCAATCAGCCCCAGCATTTT
CDR3 protein: CASSEAGGSNQPQHF

CDR3 length: 13
D gene: NA
V gene: TRBV28
clone size: NA
J gene: TRBJ2-3
CDR3 DNA: TGTGCCAGCAACCCCTTGCGCACAGATACGCAGTATTTT
CDR3 protein: CASNPLRTDTQYF

CDR3 length: 15
D gene: TRBD2
V gene: TRBV5-4
clone size: NA
J gene: TRBJ2-1
CDR3 DNA: TGTGCCAGCAGCTTGGAACTAGCGGGGAACAATGAGCAGTTCTTC
CDR3 protein: CASSLELAGNNEQFF

CDR3 length: 14
D gene: TRBD1
V gene: TRBV7-2
clone size: NA
J gene: TRBJ2-3
CDR3 DNA: TGTGCCAGCAGCAGGGACAGGGGGCAAGATACGCAGTATTTT
CDR3 protein: CASSRDRGQDTQYF

CDR3 length: 19
D gene: TRBD2
V gene: TRBV2
clone size: NA
J gene: TRBJ2-3
CDR3 DNA: TGTGCCAGCAGTGGCGTGACTAGCGGGGGGGATAGCAAGACAGATACGCAGTATTTT
CDR3 protein: CASSGVTSGGDSKTDTQYF

CDR3 length: 15
D gene: NA
V gene: TRBV6-1
clone size: NA
J gene: TRBJ2-2
CDR3 DNA: TGTGCCAGCAGTGAAGTCGGCTACCCCACCGGGGAGCTGTTTTTT
CDR3 protein: CASSEVGYPTGELFF

CDR3 length: 15
D gene: NA
V gene: TRBV5-8
clone size: once
J gene: TRBJ2-2
CDR3 DNA: TGTGCCAGCAGCTGGAGACGGGCGAACACCGGGGAGCTGTTTTTT
CDR3 protein: CASSWRRANTGELFF

CDR3 length: 15
D gene: NA
V gene: TRBV7-9
clone size: NA
J gene: TRBJ1-5
CDR3 DNA: TGTGCCAGCAGCCCCGGGCCAGGGTGGGGTCAGCCCCAGCATTTT
CDR3 protein: CASSPGPGWGQPQHF

CDR3 length: 15
D gene: TRBD2
V gene: TRBV5-1
clone size: NA
J gene: TRBJ2-3
CDR3 DNA: TGCGCCAGCAGCGGACCTAGCGGGGGAGGGGATACGCAGTATTTT
CDR3 protein: CASSGPSGGGDTQYF

CDR3 length: 13
D gene: NA
V gene: TRBV5-1
clone size: NA
J gene: TRBJ1-1
CDR3 DNA: TGCGCCAGCAGCTTAGGACTGGGTACTGAAGCTTTCTTT
CDR3 protein: CASSLGLGTEAFF

CDR3 length: 15
D gene: NA
V gene: TRBV28
clone size: NA
J gene: TRBJ1-2
CDR3 DNA: TGTGCCAGCAGTTTAGCCTTACGAGCTAACTATGGCTACACCTTC
CDR3 protein: CASSLALRANYGYTF

CDR3 length: 14
D gene: TRBD1
V gene: TRBV10-3
clone size: NA
J gene: TRBJ1-6
CDR3 DNA: TGTGCCATCGGATGGACAGGGGGCACTTCACCCCTCCACTTT
CDR3 protein: CAIGWTGGTSPLHF

CDR3 length: 16
D gene: TRBD1
V gene: TRBV28
clone size: NA
J gene: TRBJ1-2
CDR3 DNA: TGTGCCAGCAGTTTACCGAAAAGGACAGGAGGGTATGGCTACACCTTC
CDR3 protein: CASSLPKRTGGYGYTF

CDR3 length: 16
D gene: TRBD1
V gene: TRBV18
clone size: NA
J gene: TRBJ2-2
CDR3 DNA: TGTGCCAGCTATACGGACAGGGGGCTATACACCGGGGAGCTGTTTTTT
CDR3 protein: CASYTDRGLYTGELFF

CDR3 length: 16
D gene: TRBD1
V gene: TRBV28
clone size: NA
J gene: TRBJ2-1
CDR3 DNA: TGTGCCAGCACTCGGGTCCCTCAGGGGGCAAACAATGAGCAGTTCTTC
CDR3 protein: CASTRVPQGANNEQFF

CDR3 length: 11
D gene: NA
V gene: TRBV5-1
clone size: NA
J gene: TRBJ2-1
CDR3 DNA: TGCGCCAGCAGCTTGGAGGATGAGCAGTTCTTC
CDR3 protein: CASSLEDEQFF

CDR3 length: 19
D gene: NA
V gene: TRBV2
clone size: NA
J gene: TRBJ2-4
CDR3 DNA: TGTGCCAGCAGCAAAGGTTCTTGGGGGCCATCCATAGCCAAAAACATTCAGTACTTC
CDR3 protein: CASSKGSWGPSIAKNIQYF

CDR3 length: 17
D gene: NA
V gene: TRBV4-1
clone size: once
J gene: TRBJ1-3
CDR3 DNA: TGCGCCAGCAGCCCAGGTTTCTACAGGGAGGCTGGAAACACCATATATTTT
CDR3 protein: CASSPGFYREAGNTIYF

CDR3 length: 15
D gene: NA
V gene: TRBV9
clone size: NA
J gene: TRBJ1-6
CDR3 DNA: TGTGCCAGCAGCGTAGAGGGGACCCATAATTCACCCCTCCACTTT
CDR3 protein: CASSVEGTHNSPLHF

CDR3 length: 14
D gene: TRBD2
V gene: TRBV7-2
clone size: NA
J gene: TRBJ2-1
CDR3 DNA: TGTGCCAGCAGCCCCTTTGGGGGGGGAGGGCGGCAGTTCTTC
CDR3 protein: CASSPFGGGGRQFF

CDR3 length: 11
D gene: NA
V gene: TRBV6-1
clone size: NA
J gene: TRBJ1-1
CDR3 DNA: TGTGCCAGCAGTAGGAACACTGAAGCTTTCTTT
CDR3 protein: CASSRNTEAFF

CDR3 length: 19
D gene: TRBD2
V gene: TRBV7-6
clone size: NA
J gene: TRBJ2-1
CDR3 DNA: TGTGCCAGCAGCCTTAGAGCCCTCCAAGCGGGGGGGCCTTACAATGAGCAGTTCTTC
CDR3 protein: CASSLRALQAGGPYNEQFF

CDR3 length: 16
D gene: NA
V gene: TRBV4-1
clone size: once
J gene: TRBJ1-3
CDR3 DNA: TGCGCCAGCAGCCAAGGCGTCAGAACCTCTGGAAACACCATATATTTT
CDR3 protein: CASSQGVRTSGNTIYF

CDR3 length: 15
D gene: NA
V gene: TRBV4-1
clone size: NA
J gene: TRBJ1-2
CDR3 DNA: TGCGCCAGCAGCCAAGGTCGGGGAGTTAACTATGGCTACACCTTC
CDR3 protein: CASSQGRGVNYGYTF

CDR3 length: 15
D gene: NA
V gene: TRBV7-4
clone size: NA
J gene: TRBJ1-2
CDR3 DNA: TGTGCCAGCAGCCCCCGCTTGCGGTCACCCTATGGCTACACCTTC
CDR3 protein: CASSPRLRSPYGYTF